Listed here are 2 T cell receptor beta chains from one sample, sequenced in a study of T cells in Graves' hyperthyroidism and ophthalmopathy. Amplified regions were TCR beta CDR3 sequences from RNA transcripts. A set of HTBI primers served as the primers for a first-round RT-PCR of the TCR CDR3. Using its own MiXCR run on the multiplex PCR reads, TCRdb lists one record per CDR3 protein. The sample records 200,000 to 250,000 distinct CDR3 sequences, approximately 24% being singletons. Sample: blood. The receptors here all came from a woman aged 40 to 50 with Graves' ophthalmopathy.

This clonotype was seen at least ten times. J is TRBJ2-7 and V is TRBV30, with unresolved D. The germline V and J ends were trimmed by 0 bases and 5 bases, with 11 bases remaining between them. Germline values: CDR1 GTSNPN, CDR2 SVGIG (reference sequence). The length of the CDR3 is 13 residues. CDR3 nucleotide sequence: TGTGCCTGGAGTGTACAGAGCGTGAACGAGCAGTACTTC. Residues: CAWSVQSVNEQYF.

This rearrangement joins TRBV29-1 to TRBJ2-7; 9 bases map to TRBD2. V gave up 6 bases and J gave up 0 bases; unmatched junction bases: 3. This CDR3 is built from 13 residues. From germline, CDR1 is SQVTM and CDR2 ANQGSEA. CDR3 nucleotides: TGCAGCGTAAGCGGGGGGAGCTCCTACGAGCAGTACTTC. This encodes CSVSGGSSYEQYF.